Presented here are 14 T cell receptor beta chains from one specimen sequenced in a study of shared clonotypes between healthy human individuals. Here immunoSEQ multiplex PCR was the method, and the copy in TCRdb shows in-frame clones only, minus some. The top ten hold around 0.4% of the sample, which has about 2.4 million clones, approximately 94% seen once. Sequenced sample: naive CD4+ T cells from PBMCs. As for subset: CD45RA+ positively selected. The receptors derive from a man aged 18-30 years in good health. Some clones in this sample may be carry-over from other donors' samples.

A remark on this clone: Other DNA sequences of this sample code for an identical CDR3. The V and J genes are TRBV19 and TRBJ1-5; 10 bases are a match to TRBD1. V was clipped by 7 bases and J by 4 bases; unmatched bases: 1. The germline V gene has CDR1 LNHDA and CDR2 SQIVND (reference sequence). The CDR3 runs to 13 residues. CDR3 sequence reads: CASTGQGNQPQHF. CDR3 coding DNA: TGTGCCAGTACGGGACAGGGGAATCAGCCCCAGCATTTT.

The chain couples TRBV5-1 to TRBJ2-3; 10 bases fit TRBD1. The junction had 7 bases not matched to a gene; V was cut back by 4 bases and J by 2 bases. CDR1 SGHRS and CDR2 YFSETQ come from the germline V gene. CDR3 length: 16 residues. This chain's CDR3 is CASSAGTGANTDTQYF. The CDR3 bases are TGCGCCAGCAGCGCGGGGACAGGGGCTAACACAGATACGCAGTATTTT. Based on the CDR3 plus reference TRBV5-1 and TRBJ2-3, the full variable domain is KAGVTQTPRYLIKTRGQQVTLSCSPISGHRSVSWYQQTPGQGLQFLFEYFSETQRNKGNFPGRFSGRQFSNSRSEMNVSTLELGDSALYLCASSAGTGANTDTQYFGPGTRLTVL.

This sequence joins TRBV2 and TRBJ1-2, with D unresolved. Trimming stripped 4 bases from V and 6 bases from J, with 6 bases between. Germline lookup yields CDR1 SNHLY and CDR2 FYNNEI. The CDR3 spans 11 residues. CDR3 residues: CASSAIDGYTF. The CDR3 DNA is TGTGCCAGCAGTGCCATTGATGGCTACACCTTC.

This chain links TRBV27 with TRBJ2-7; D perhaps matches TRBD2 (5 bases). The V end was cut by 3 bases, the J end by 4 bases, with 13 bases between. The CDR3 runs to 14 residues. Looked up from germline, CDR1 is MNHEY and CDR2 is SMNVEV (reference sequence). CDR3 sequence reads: CASSFKTGSYEQYF. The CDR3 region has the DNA TGTGCCAGCAGTTTTAAGACTGGGAGTTACGAGCAGTACTTC.

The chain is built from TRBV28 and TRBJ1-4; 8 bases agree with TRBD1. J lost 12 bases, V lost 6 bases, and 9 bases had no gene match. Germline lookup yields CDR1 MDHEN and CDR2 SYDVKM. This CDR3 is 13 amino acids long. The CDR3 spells CASRTGVLRELFF. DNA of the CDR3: TGTGCCAGCAGGACAGGGGTATTGCGGGAACTGTTTTTT.

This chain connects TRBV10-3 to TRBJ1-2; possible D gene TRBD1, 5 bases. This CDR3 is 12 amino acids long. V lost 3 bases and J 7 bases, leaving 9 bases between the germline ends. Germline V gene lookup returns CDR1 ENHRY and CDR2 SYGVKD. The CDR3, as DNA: TGTGCCATCAGTGAACAGGAACGTGGCTACACCTTC. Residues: CAISEQERGYTF.

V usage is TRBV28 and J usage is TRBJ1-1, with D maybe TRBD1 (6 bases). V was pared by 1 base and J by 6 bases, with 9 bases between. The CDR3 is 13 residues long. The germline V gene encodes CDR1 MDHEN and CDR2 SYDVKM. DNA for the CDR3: TGTGCCAGCAGTTTATTAACAGGGTCTGAAGCTTTCTTT. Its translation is CASSLLTGSEAFF.

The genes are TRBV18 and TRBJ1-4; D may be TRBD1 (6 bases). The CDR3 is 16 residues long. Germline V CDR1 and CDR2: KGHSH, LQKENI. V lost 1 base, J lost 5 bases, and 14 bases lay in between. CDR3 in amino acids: CASSPQKTGVNEKLFF. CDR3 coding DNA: TGTGCCAGCTCACCACAAAAGACAGGAGTCAATGAAAAACTGTTTTTT.

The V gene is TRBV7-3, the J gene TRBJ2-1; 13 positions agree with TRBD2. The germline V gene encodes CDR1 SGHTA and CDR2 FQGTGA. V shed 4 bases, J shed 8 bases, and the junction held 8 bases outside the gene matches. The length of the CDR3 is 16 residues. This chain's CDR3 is CASSSRTSGSEDEQFF. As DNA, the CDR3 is TGTGCCAGCAGCTCACGGACTAGCGGGAGTGAGGATGAGCAGTTCTTC.

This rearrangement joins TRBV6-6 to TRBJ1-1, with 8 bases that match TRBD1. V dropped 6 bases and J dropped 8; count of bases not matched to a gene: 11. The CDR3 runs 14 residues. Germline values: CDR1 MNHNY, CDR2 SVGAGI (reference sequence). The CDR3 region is CASSPTGDLTEAFF. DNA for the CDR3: TGTGCCAGCAGCCCGACAGGGGACTTAACCGAAGCTTTCTTT.

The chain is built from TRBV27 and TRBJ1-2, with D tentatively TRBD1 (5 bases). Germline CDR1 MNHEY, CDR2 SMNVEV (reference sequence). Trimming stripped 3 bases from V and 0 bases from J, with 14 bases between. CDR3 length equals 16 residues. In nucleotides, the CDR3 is TGTGCCAGCAGTTTTGGACCCAGGGCGCCTAACTATGGCTACACCTTC. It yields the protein CASSFGPRAPNYGYTF.

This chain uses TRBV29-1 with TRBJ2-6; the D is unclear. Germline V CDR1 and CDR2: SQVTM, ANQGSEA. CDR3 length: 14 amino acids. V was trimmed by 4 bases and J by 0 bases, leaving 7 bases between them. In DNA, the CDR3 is TGCAGCGTTGGCTCGTCCTCTGGGGCCAACGTCCTGACTTTC. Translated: CSVGSSSGANVLTF.

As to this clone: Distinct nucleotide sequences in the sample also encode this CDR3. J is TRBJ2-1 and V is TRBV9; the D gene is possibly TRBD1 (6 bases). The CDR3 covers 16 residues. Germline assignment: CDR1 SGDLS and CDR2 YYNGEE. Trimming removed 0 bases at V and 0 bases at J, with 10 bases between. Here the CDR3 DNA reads TGTGCCAGCAGCGTAGCTGGCAGGGGCTCCTACAATGAGCAGTTCTTC. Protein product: CASSVAGRGSYNEQFF.

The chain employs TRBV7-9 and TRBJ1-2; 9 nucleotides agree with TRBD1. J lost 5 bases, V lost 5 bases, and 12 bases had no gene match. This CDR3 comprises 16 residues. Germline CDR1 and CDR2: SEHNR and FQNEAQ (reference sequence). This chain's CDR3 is CASSASLGTGMYGYTF. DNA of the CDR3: TGTGCCAGCAGCGCCTCCCTAGGGACAGGGATGTATGGCTACACCTTC.